These 14 T cell receptor beta chains were sequenced from one sample in a study of cytomegalovirus exposure and HLA in healthy donors. Use of 60 Vbeta and 13 Jbeta primers characterized the PCR. The repertoire was sequenced with immunoSEQ multiplex PCR; TCRdb's copy has only in-frame clones and lacks some. The table lists 150,000 or so clones, approximately 83% of them singletons, with about a tenth in the top ten. The sample comprised PBMCs. All receptors derive from a man younger than 35 in good health and CMV-seropositive.

As to this clone: This same CDR3 is encoded by further DNA sequences in the sample. The gene calls are TRBV12-5 and TRBJ2-7; TRBD1 matches 12 bases. The CDR3 contains 15 residues. Trimming at V came to 5 bases and at J to 2 bases, leaving 4 bases not matched to a gene. Looked up from germline, CDR1 is LGHNT and CDR2 is FRNRAP. Here the CDR3 DNA reads TGTGCTAGTGGTGTGGGACAGGGGGCGACCTACGAGCAGTACTTC. Translated, it gives CASGVGQGATYEQYF. The whole variable domain, filled in from reference TRBV12-5 and TRBJ2-7, reads DARVTQTPRHKVTEMGQEVTMRCQPILGHNTVFWYRQTMMQGLELLAYFRNRAPLDDSGMPKDRFSAEMPDATLATLKIQPSEPRDSAVYFCASGVGQGATYEQYFGPGTRLTVT.

The chain links TRBV10-3 to TRBJ2-7, with D possibly TRBD2 on 5 matching bases. V shed 7 bases and J shed 3 bases, with 13 bases lying between them. CDR1 ENHRY and CDR2 SYGVKD come from the germline V gene. CDR3 length equals 13 residues. In DNA form, the CDR3 reads TGTGCCATCATGGCGGGTGGGTACTACGAGCAGTACTTC. This translates into CAIMAGGYYEQYF.

The chain uses TRBV10-1 and TRBJ2-7, with D tentatively TRBD1 (6 bases). The CDR3 totals 13 residues. V was shortened by 4 bases and J by 3 bases, with 10 bases between the two germline ends. The V gene's germline CDR1 is WNHNN and CDR2 SYGVQD (reference sequence). For the CDR3, the DNA is TGCGCCAGCAGTGGTACAGGGCTCTACGAGCAGTACTTC. It is translated as CASSGTGLYEQYF.

This chain connects TRBV9 to TRBJ2-2, with 13 positions matching TRBD2. The V gene's germline CDR1 is SGDLS and CDR2 YYNGEE. V lost 3 bases to trimming and J lost 6 bases; unmatched junction nucleotides: 8. The CDR3 spans 17 residues. The CDR3 loop is CASSATGLAGVAGELFF. CDR3 sequence (DNA): TGTGCCAGCAGCGCCACCGGACTAGCGGGGGTAGCCGGGGAGCTGTTTTTT.

The CDR3 coding sequence is TGTGCCAGCAGCACCAGGGGGCTCAGTTCACCCCTCCACTTT. Translation gives CASSTRGLSSPLHF. The chain links TRBV5-6 to TRBJ1-6; TRBD1 agrees at 8 bases. The J segment lost 9 bases and the V segment lost 4 bases, leaving 6 bases of the junction unmatched. The CDR3 spans 14 residues. Germline CDR1 and CDR2: SGHDT and YYEEEE.

V and J are TRBV18 and TRBJ1-5; TRBD1 agrees at 9 bases. CDR3 length: 18 residues. CDR1 KGHSH and CDR2 LQKENI come from the germline V gene. V lost 4 bases to trimming and J lost 1 base; unmatched junction nucleotides: 11. CDR3 nucleotide sequence: TGTGCCAGCTCACGCAAGACAGGGGGGCAAGGGAGCAATCAGCCCCAGCATTTT. Protein product: CASSRKTGGQGSNQPQHF.

This chain links TRBV9 with TRBJ2-3; D not certain. Deletions cut 0 bases from V and 0 bases from J, with 8 bases between. Germline V gene lookup returns CDR1 SGDLS and CDR2 YYNGEE. CDR3 size: 15 residues. CDR3 region: CASSVAALSTDTQYF. In DNA form, the CDR3 reads TGTGCCAGCAGCGTAGCCGCACTGAGCACAGATACGCAGTATTTT. The full variable domain, its missing parts supplied by reference TRBV9 and TRBJ2-3, is DSGVTQTPKHLITATGQRVTLRCSPRSGDLSVYWYQQSLDQGLQFLIQYYNGEERAKGNILERFSAQQFPDLHSELNLSSLELGDSALYFCASSVAALSTDTQYFGPGTRLTVL.

The chain is built from TRBV20-1 and TRBJ1-2; the D gene is possibly TRBD1 (6 bases). This CDR3 is 11 amino acids long. Germline CDR1 DFQATT, CDR2 SNEGSKA (reference sequence). V lost 3 bases and J 7 bases, leaving 9 bases between the germline ends. This CDR3 is CSARPRGGYTF. In DNA, the CDR3 is TGCAGTGCTAGGCCCAGGGGTGGCTACACCTTC.

The chain combines TRBV25-1 with TRBJ2-7; possibly TRBD1 for D (9 bases). V lost 4 bases, J lost 2 bases, and 15 bases lay in between. The germline V gene encodes CDR1 MGHDK and CDR2 SYGVNS. The CDR3 loop spans 15 amino acids. CDR3 DNA sequence: TGTGCCAGCAGTGTAGCGGGACAGGGCCCCTACGAGCAGTACTTC. Translation gives CASSVAGQGPYEQYF.

The J gene is TRBJ2-2, the V gene TRBV25-1; 7 positions agree with TRBD2. Germline V gene sequence: CDR1 MGHDK, CDR2 SYGVNS. The length of the CDR3 is 15 residues. With 2 bases clipped from V and 6 bases from J, the junction kept 6 bases outside the gene matches. The CDR3 bases are TGTGCCAGCAGTGAACTAGCGGTGGGCGCCGGGGAGCTGTTTTTT. As protein: CASSELAVGAGELFF.

The chain recombines TRBV6-5 with TRBJ1-2, with 8 nucleotides matching TRBD1. The CDR3 has 13 residues. Germline V gene sequence: CDR1 MNHEY, CDR2 SVGAGI. J was trimmed by 4 bases and V by 9 bases; bases with no gene match: 7. CDR3 loop: CASTDRASYGYTF. The CDR3 coding sequence is TGTGCCAGTACGGACAGGGCTTCCTATGGCTACACCTTC.

In DNA form, the CDR3 reads TGTGCCAGCACCTCCAGGGGTGGTGGCTACACCTTC. Translating gives CASTSRGGGYTF. V usage is TRBV6-6 and J usage is TRBJ1-2, with a possible D match to TRBD1 (6 bases). V lost 7 bases, J lost 7 bases, and 13 bases lay in between. The CDR3 runs to 12 residues. Germline-derived CDR1 and CDR2 are MNHNY and SVGAGI (reference sequence).

The J gene is TRBJ1-1, the V gene TRBV11-2; 10 nucleotides align to TRBD1. Per germline, CDR1 SGHAT and CDR2 FQNNGV. The CDR3 is 18 amino acids. Germline trimming cut 0 bases from V and 1 base from J; bases unmatched to any gene: 8. This chain's CDR3 is CASSLDQFGQGGNTEAFF. Written as DNA, the CDR3 is TGTGCCAGCAGCTTAGATCAATTTGGACAGGGGGGGAACACTGAAGCTTTCTTT.

V gene TRBV2 combines with J gene TRBJ1-1; 7 positions match TRBD1. V lost 4 bases, J lost 1 base, and 9 bases stayed unmatched. Germline CDR1 reads SNHLY; CDR2 reads FYNNEI. This CDR3 has 16 residues. CDR3 protein: CASSGSTGLANTEAFF. CDR3 nucleotides: TGTGCCAGCAGTGGGTCGACAGGGCTAGCGAACACTGAAGCTTTCTTT.